This T cell receptor beta chain was sequenced for a study of shared clonotypes between healthy human individuals (dated by TCRdb to between 2020 and 2021). Context from the whole study: The cohort included a few men and a couple of women between 18 and 49 years of age. For each donor, three plates each were used for CD4 naive and CD4 memory, two plates were used for CD8 naive, and one plate was used for CD8 memory. Blood TCR repertoires of 5 or 6 healthy adults were deeply sequenced to estimate repertoire size and the extent of clonotype sharing between individuals. To increase sequencing depth and limit assay-specific biases, different laboratories used diverse techniques to prepare libraries and sequence TCR repertoires. Per donor, leukapheresis produced somewhere between about 0.8 and 9 billion PBMCs.

Points on this clone: No cognate antigen has been identified for it. No base quality values were provided; no much bigger clone lies one nucleotide off.

The germline V gene gives CDR1 as SQVTM and CDR2 as ANQGSEA. V and J are truncated by 3 bases and 0 bases respectively, leaving an intervening sequence of 11 bases. From the cysteine through the phenylalanine, the CDR3 covers 14 amino acids. Just the 42-base CDR3 DNA is kept, in frame starting at base 1. The donors were healthy, HIV-negative adults with no recently reported acute infections or vaccinations. Every donor was a Caucasian adult residing in Nashville, Tennessee, USA. CD4+ T cells were enriched by magnetic negative selection, after which naive cells were positively selected on CD45RA and the negative fraction was taken as the memory subset. Blood was collected by leukapheresis, and PBMCs were isolated by Ficoll-Histopaque density gradient centrifugation and then cryopreserved in liquid nitrogen vapor phase. Purity and quantity of every magnetically sorted T cell population were checked by analytical flow cytometry. From each sorted fraction, genomic DNA was isolated and quantified by UV absorbance on a Nanodrop 2000c.

TCR CDR3 regions were amplified from genomic DNA by multiplex PCR using the deep immunoSEQ assay. Extracted genomic DNA from each cell subset was distributed evenly across all wells of several immunoSEQ 96-well plates, and each plate was treated as a replicate. For sorted subsets, each replicate PCR was loaded with roughly 0.2 ug genomic DNA, equivalent to roughly 30,000 T cell genomes. Purified libraries were measured with a Qubit 3.0 fluorometer, size-checked on a Bioanalyzer 2100, and measured again with the KAPA Library Quantification kit. Each immunoSEQ 96-well plate was sequenced on its own single-read 150-cycle Illumina NextSeq 550 flow cell. The published analysis was carried out like this. Because the immunoSEQ output held only junctional sequences and lacked quality scores, the filtering could not match the filtering applied to full-length reads. To assign V/J genes and CDR3, sequences were annotated against IMGT germline references using PyIR, a Python wrapper for IgBLAST v1.9. Reads were filtered out if the reads had weak V/J assignments (E-value above 1e-6), no CDR3, stop codons, out-of-frame junctions, or ambiguous translated residues. V3J clonotypes were defined as sequences sharing an identical inferred V gene, J gene, and CDR3 amino acid sequence. To compute the percentage overlap between repertoires, the number of shared unique clonotypes was divided by the size of the smaller repertoire. Three approaches were used to assess repertoire richness: RTK rarefaction, the Chao1 estimator, and Recon v2.1 estimates of unobserved clonotypes. OLGA was used to compute generation probabilities for all TCRbeta clonotypes that the gDNA method yielded from a handful of donors. The table was pulled from immuneACCESS by TCRdb, which kept in-frame rearrangements only. Such tables lose some clones; where checked, under half of the loss comes from unresolved V genes, and the rest has no known cause. That table furnishes V, J and clone size, whereas the DNA furnished D and trimming. The sample table shows some 1.5 million clones, and roughly 96% are seen once. The top ten clonotypes cover approximately 1.2% of the sample.

The paper's findings and limits, for the study overall: Even with the large sequencing depth, rarefaction of the sorted-subset datasets indicated that sequencing was incomplete. Because the study included only a small number of donors, the genetic and exposure-history diversity represented was limited. Compared with non-shared clonotypes, clonotypes shared by all four sorted-subset donors had higher generation probabilities. Larger estimated clonotype richness was generally found for naive subsets than for memory subsets. Based on pairwise subsampling, the degree of clonotype sharing among donors was expected to be affected by sequencing depth. Sampling was restricted to blood, and TCR repertoires in tissues likely differ from the TCR repertoires found in blood. Around 5% of naive CD4, 3% to 4% of naive CD8, approximately 2.2% of memory CD4, and 0.4% of memory CD8 clonotypes were shared across several donors.

This chain is built from TRBV29-1 and TRBJ1-1, with no D gene named confidently. Sample: naive CD4+ T cells sorted from blood. This sample's cell subset or site label indicates: CD45RA+ positively selected. This sequence originates from a man younger than 40 in good health. The CDR3 sequence is CSVDLQELNTEAFF. The nucleotide sequence is given as TGCAGCGTTGATTTGCAGGAGTTGAACACTGAAGCTTTCTTT. Here the CDR3 is joined to the reference TRBV29-1 and TRBJ1-1 genes, and the full variable domain is: SAVISQKPSRDICQRGTSLTIQCQVDSQVTMMFWYRQQPGQSLTLIATANQGSEATYESGFVIDKFPISRPNLTFSTLTVSNMSPEDSSIYLCSVDLQELNTEAFFGQGTRLTVV.